This T cell receptor beta chain was captured by sequencing in a study of T cell responses to AZD1222 COVID-19 vaccine. This CDR3 is built from 17 residues. Per germline, CDR1 SGHRS and CDR2 YFSETQ. With V trimmed by 6 bases and J by 0 bases, 9 bases remained unmatched. Findings and limits, study-wide: Reports say nearly half of spike-specific TCRs go after unmutated variant regions. Repertoires were collected only later (after the peak T cell response had occurred).

Measured with immunoSEQ multiplex PCR; TCRdb has only the in-frame clones, and not every one. In the table there are about 120,000 clones, around 85% of which are singletons. On this clone itself: Its antigen is unknown.

The sample in question was peripheral blood, obtained on day 0 of AZD1222 vaccination. The source is an adult in good health. This rearrangement joins TRBV5-1 to TRBJ2-6, with TRBD1 identical over 7 bases. The CDR3 DNA is TGCGCCAGCACCACCACGGGACAGAGCTCTGGGGCCAACGTCCTGACTTTC. Its protein is CASTTTGQSSGANVLTF.